The source of this T cell receptor beta chain is a study of memory CD4+ T cells and cytomegalovirus serostatus. Trimming pared 3 bases from V and 3 bases from J, leaving 9 bases between. The CDR3 covers 14 residues. Germline-derived CDR1 and CDR2 are KGHSH and LQKENI. Single viable CD3+CD4+CD8-CD45RO+ cells were sorted as the memory CD4+ T cells. Profiled with immunoSEQ multiplex PCR; TCRdb holds only in-frame clones, not every one. The sample shows roughly 40,000 clones, about 80% of them seen only once. This clone was counted once. The genes are TRBV18 and TRBJ1-5; D ambiguous. The clonotype was recovered from an adult in good health and CMV-seronegative. Sequencing was performed on memory CD4+ T cells from blood. The CDR3 here is CASSPNPTNQPQHF. The CDR3 DNA reads TGTGCCAGCTCACCCAACCCTACCAATCAGCCCCAGCATTTT.